The following is a TCR beta chain sequence with its context. These data originate in a study of cytomegalovirus exposure and HLA in healthy donors. The PCR used 60 Vbeta and 13 Jbeta primers. Repertoires were generated with immunoSEQ multiplex PCR, while TCRdb's copy carries only in-frame clones and drops some. Of about 130,000 clones in the sample, roughly four fifths are singletons; the top ten hold about 2.9%. The CDR3 has 19 amino acids. The trim removed 0 bases at V and 1 base at J, leaving 9 bases unmatched. Germline V gene lookup returns CDR1 SQVTM and CDR2 ANQGSEA. Sequenced sample: PBMCs. This TCR was recovered from a boy aged 2 to 10 in good health and CMV-seronegative. The rearrangement uses TRBV29-1 and TRBJ2-6; 10 nucleotides match TRBD1. The DNA for the CDR3 is TGCAGCGTTGAAGATGACGGGACAGGGGAACGTTCTGGGGCCAACGTCCTGACTTTC. It codes for CSVEDDGTGERSGANVLTF.